The sample holds a few counts of the clone carrying this T cell receptor (beta chain). Its antigen remains unknown. A second PCR, run for roughly 7 to 12 cycles, used a sample-barcoded 5' primer plus a J-beta primer mix. Each sample yielded at least 3 million CDR3-containing paired-end reads. MiXCR, applied by TCRdb to the 5' RACE reads, yields one record per CDR3 protein. The sample contains hundreds of thousands of distinct CDR3 sequences, roughly 44% of which appear only once. Healthy individuals of Caucasian origin from Russia, aged roughly 6 to 100, served as donors. PBMCs were isolated at a quantity of at least 6.5 million per sample. V lost 6 bases and J lost 4, with 6 bases in between. Germline V lookup: CDR1 MNHEY, CDR2 SMNVEV (reference sequence). The CDR3 is made up of 12 amino acids. The sample originates from a study of blood T cells in healthy people across ages. Regarding the study as a whole: Compared with aged donors, long-lived donors showed fewer expanded clones, suggesting selection.

The sequenced sample consisted of blood. The receptor's source is a man in his sixties in good health. The rearrangement joins TRBV27 to TRBJ1-4; D call uncertain. The CDR3 region is CASRADNEKLFF. As DNA, the CDR3 is TGTGCCAGCAGGGCCGATAATGAAAAACTGTTTTTT.